The 32 T cell receptor beta chains presented below share a single source sample, sequenced in a study of multiple sclerosis patients with progressive multifocal leukoencephalopathy. TCRdb's table, derived via immunoSEQ multiplex PCR, lists solely in-frame clones and lacks some. The sample contains tens of thousands of clones, approximately 85% of which appear only once. The time point: time of PML onset. The source material was PBMCs, sampled from a patient treated with natalizumab. The receptors were gathered from a woman aged 30 to 39 with progressive multifocal leukoencephalopathy.

The chain uses TRBV19 and TRBJ2-5; no firm D call. The germline gives CDR1 LNHDA, CDR2 SQIVND (reference sequence). V was pared by 5 bases and J by 1 base, with 11 bases between. This CDR3 contains 14 residues. In nucleotides, the CDR3 is TGTGCCAGTAGTGGCAGCCGAGTCCAAGAGACCCAGTACTTC. Encoded protein: CASSGSRVQETQYF.

The chain links TRBV5-4 to TRBJ1-2; 7 nucleotides align to TRBD1. Germline V gene data show CDR1 as SGHNT and CDR2 as YYREEE (reference sequence). Trimming removed 2 bases from V and 2 bases from J; junction bases left unmatched: 6. The CDR3 runs 15 residues. The DNA for the CDR3 is TGTGCCAGCAGCTTCTTAGGACAGGTGAACTATGGCTACACCTTC. This codes for CASSFLGQVNYGYTF.

This clone was found a few times. V usage is TRBV6-1 and J usage is TRBJ2-1; 13 bases agree with TRBD2. Germline V gene lookup returns CDR1 MNHNS and CDR2 SASEGT. V trimming: 6 bases; J trimming: 11 bases; junction bases outside the gene matches: 4. This CDR3 contains 13 residues. CDR3 sequence reads: CASSSGTSGKQFF. CDR3 sequence (DNA): TGTGCCAGCAGCTCAGGGACTAGCGGGAAGCAGTTCTTC.

The V gene is TRBV29-1, the J gene TRBJ2-3, with 7 bases lining up with TRBD2. Germline values: CDR1 SQVTM, CDR2 ANQGSEA. V was clipped by 7 bases and J by 1 base; unmatched bases: 8. The length of the CDR3 is 14 residues. The CDR3 here is CSAHSGRGTDTQYF. The DNA of the CDR3 is TGCAGCGCTCACTCAGGGAGGGGCACAGATACGCAGTATTTT.

The chain combines TRBV4-1 with TRBJ2-1; D is possibly TRBD1 (5 bases). The CDR3 totals 13 residues. Trimming took off 4 bases at V and 3 bases at J, with 7 bases between the two ends. Germline-derived CDR1 and CDR2 are MGHRA and YSYEKL. The CDR3 protein is CASSLDSYNEQFF. The DNA for the CDR3 is TGCGCCAGCAGCCTTGACAGCTACAATGAGCAGTTCTTC.

This clone is medium-sized within its sample. This sequence joins TRBV14 and TRBJ2-2, with D unresolved. The CDR3 is 15 amino acids. Trimming cost V 3 bases and J 3 bases, with 11 bases left between them. Germline loops: CDR1 SGHDN, CDR2 FVKESK. The CDR3 nucleotides are TGTGCCAGCAGCCAGGGCAGGCCCTACACCGGGGAGCTGTTTTTT. Translated: CASSQGRPYTGELFF.

The chain links TRBV27 to TRBJ1-5; weak D call: TRBD1 (6 bases). CDR3 length: 13 residues. V was cut by 1 base and J by 7 bases, with 8 bases left in between. The germline V gene encodes CDR1 MNHEY and CDR2 SMNVEV (reference sequence). CDR3 nucleotide sequence: TGTGCCAGCAGTTTATGGGGGGGCCAGCCCCAGCATTTT. Protein: CASSLWGGQPQHF.

This clone has just a few counts. The chain combines TRBV11-2 with TRBJ2-7; D may be TRBD2 (6 bases). Germline CDR1 is SGHAT and CDR2 is FQNNGV. The CDR3 has 15 amino acids. V gave up 1 base and J gave up 0 bases, with 10 bases separating them. The DNA for the CDR3 is TGTGCCAGCAGCTTAGTAGTCGGGAGCTCCTACGAGCAGTACTTC. Protein sequence: CASSLVVGSSYEQYF. The complete variable domain, with remaining parts taken from reference TRBV11-2 and TRBJ2-7, reads EAGVAQSPRYKIIEKRQSVAFWCNPISGHATLYWYQQILGQGPKLLIQFQNNGVVDDSQLPKDRFSAERLKGVDSTLKIQPAKLEDSAVYLCASSLVVGSSYEQYFGPGTRLTVT.

The CDR3 DNA is TGTGCCAGCAGCTTAGCGCCCCCCCTAGCGGGGGGAGAGGAGACCCAGTACTTC. Translation gives CASSLAPPLAGGEETQYF. J is TRBJ2-5 and V is TRBV11-1, with 11 positions matching TRBD2. The CDR3 has 18 residues. CDR1 is SGHAT and CDR2 is FQDESV in the germline V gene (reference sequence). Trimming took 0 bases from V and 5 from J; bases not matched to a gene: 11.

CDR3 nucleotides: TGCGCCAGCAGGGAGGCGGGGGGCACAGATACGCAGTATTTT. Translation: CASREAGGTDTQYF. The chain recombines TRBV10-1 with TRBJ2-3; TRBD2 matches 7 bases. V dropped 6 bases and J dropped 1; count of bases not matched to a gene: 4. This CDR3 spans 14 amino acids. CDR1 and CDR2 (germline): WNHNN, SYGVQD (reference sequence).

V is TRBV5-1 and J is TRBJ2-2; D gene unclear. The CDR3 is 15 amino acids. The V end was cut by 0 bases, the J end by 3 bases, with 9 bases between. Germline-derived CDR1 and CDR2 are SGHRS and YFSETQ. CDR3 protein: CASSLGQPHTGELFF. In DNA form, the CDR3 reads TGCGCCAGCAGCTTGGGACAACCACACACCGGGGAGCTGTTTTTT.

The chain joins TRBV25-1 to TRBJ1-1, with 7 bases aligning to TRBD1. This CDR3 has 16 residues. The V gene end was trimmed by 5 bases and the J gene end by 1 base; junction bases not matched to a gene: 10. Germline V gives CDR1 MGHDK, CDR2 SYGVNS. The CDR3 DNA sequence: TGTGCCAGCAGTCAACCGGGACAGCACGCGAACACTGAAGCTTTCTTT. Translated, it gives CASSQPGQHANTEAFF.

The chain is built from TRBV13 and TRBJ1-2; possible D gene TRBD1, 6 bases. V gave up 6 bases and J gave up 0 bases, with 11 bases separating them. The germline gives CDR1 PRHDT, CDR2 FYEKMQ (reference sequence). There are 14 residues in the CDR3. In DNA, the CDR3 is TGTGCCAGCAGTTTCAGGACAGCTAACTATGGCTACACCTTC. Amino acid sequence: CASSFRTANYGYTF.

V usage is TRBV6-1 and J usage is TRBJ2-3; D uncertain. The CDR3 contains 13 residues. Germline CDR1 is MNHNS and CDR2 is SASEGT. V was pared by 6 bases and J by 5 bases, with 12 bases between. Here the CDR3 reads CASRRAAKDTQYF. In nucleotides, the CDR3 is TGTGCCAGCAGAAGGGCAGCTAAAGATACGCAGTATTTT.

The chain is built from TRBV4-1 and TRBJ2-1, with 8 bases aligning to TRBD2. V gave up 1 base and J gave up 15 bases; unmatched junction bases: 5. Germline loops: CDR1 MGHRA, CDR2 YSYEKL. This CDR3 comprises 12 residues. This chain's CDR3 is CASSQARGGWFF. For the CDR3, the DNA is TGCGCCAGCAGCCAAGCACGGGGGGGGTGGTTCTTC.

This clone was observed a handful of times. This chain connects TRBV30 to TRBJ1-1; D is unresolved. V was shortened by 0 bases and J by 5 bases, with 7 bases between the two germline ends. Germline lookup yields CDR1 GTSNPN and CDR2 SVGIG (reference sequence). This CDR3 contains 12 residues. This chain's CDR3 is CAWSVRVTEAFF. CDR3 sequence (DNA): TGTGCCTGGAGTGTACGGGTAACTGAAGCTTTCTTT.

This clone was observed once. The CDR3 loop reads CAWRGGTGGNIQYF. The CDR3 bases are TGTGCCTGGAGGGGAGGGACAGGGGGAAACATTCAGTACTTC. The chain employs TRBV30 and TRBJ2-4; 11 bases line up with TRBD1. Trimming cost V 3 bases and J 6 bases; bases outside gene matches: 4. This CDR3 is 14 amino acids long. Looked up from germline, CDR1 is GTSNPN and CDR2 is SVGIG (reference sequence).

This clone was seen more than once but under ten times. The chain recombines TRBV27 with TRBJ2-5; 12 nucleotides agree with TRBD2. Germline-derived CDR1 and CDR2 are MNHEY and SMNVEV (reference sequence). CDR3 length equals 16 residues. V lost 5 bases, J lost 2 bases, and 6 bases stayed unmatched. In DNA form, the CDR3 reads TGTGCCAGCAGTCCCCGACTAGCGGGGGATCAAGAGACCCAGTACTTC. Its protein is CASSPRLAGDQETQYF.

This chain links TRBV6-8 with TRBJ2-6, with D possibly being TRBD2 (5 bases). This CDR3 has 13 residues. CDR1 and CDR2 from the germline V gene are MNHGY and SAAAGT. Trimming shortened V by 8 bases and J by 6 bases, and 11 bases separated the two germline ends. This CDR3 is CASSRTQANVLTF. For the CDR3, the DNA is TGTGCCAGCTCGCGGACTCAGGCCAACGTCCTGACTTTC.

The chain joins TRBV9 to TRBJ2-3; 8 bases agree with TRBD1. Trimming took 4 bases from V and 6 from J; bases not matched to a gene: 10. The CDR3 runs 15 residues. Germline CDR1 is SGDLS and CDR2 is YYNGEE. In DNA, the CDR3 is TGTGCCAGCAGCCCCTCCGGACAGGGACGGGATACGCAGTATTTT. Protein product: CASSPSGQGRDTQYF.

This chain joins TRBV7-9 and TRBJ2-5, with D possibly matching TRBD2 (6 bases). Trimming removed 5 bases from V and 1 base from J, with 14 bases in between. Germline CDR1 SEHNR, CDR2 FQNEAQ (reference sequence). The CDR3 extends over 15 amino acids. The CDR3 DNA is TGTGCCAGCAGCCCCGGCTTCGGGGGCCAAGAGACCCAGTACTTC. Translation: CASSPGFGGQETQYF.

Concerning this clone: Within the sample, other DNA sequences also encode this same CDR3. The rearrangement uses TRBV27 and TRBJ2-2; possible D gene TRBD1, 6 bases. The CDR3 covers 16 residues. CDR1 MNHEY and CDR2 SMNVEV come from the germline V gene (reference sequence). Deletions cut 5 bases from V and 0 bases from J, with 13 bases between. The CDR3 loop is CASSKVDRANTGELFF. CDR3 nucleotides: TGTGCCAGCAGTAAAGTGGACAGAGCGAACACCGGGGAGCTGTTTTTT.

V is TRBV27 and J is TRBJ2-3; 10 bases line up with TRBD2. CDR3 length equals 15 residues. Trimming at V came to 7 bases and at J to 4 bases, leaving 8 bases not matched to a gene. From germline, CDR1 is MNHEY and CDR2 SMNVEV (reference sequence). The CDR3: CASNPLAGVADTQYF. CDR3 coding DNA: TGTGCCAGCAACCCCCTAGCGGGGGTAGCAGATACGCAGTATTTT.

The chain combines TRBV5-6 with TRBJ2-7, with D uncertain. This CDR3 is 12 amino acids long. V lost 0 bases, J lost 5 bases, and 6 bases lay in between. CDR1 SGHDT and CDR2 YYEEEE come from the germline V gene. The chain's CDR3 is CASSLVVHEQYF. The CDR3 nucleotides are TGTGCCAGCAGCTTGGTAGTCCACGAGCAGTACTTC.

The genes are TRBV12-2 and TRBJ2-7; no DNA check was done on the table's D call, TRBD2. TRBV12-2 is flagged as a pseudogene. This CDR3 comprises 19 residues. CDR3 nucleotides: TGTGCAAGTCGCTTACCTCGGACTAGCGGGTCCCGCTGGGGATACGAGCAGTACTTC. It encodes CASRLPRTSGSRWGYEQYF.

V usage is TRBV7-9 and J usage is TRBJ2-3; 9 bases are a match to TRBD2. V lost 4 bases and J lost 5; bases outside the gene matches: 4. The CDR3 extends over 14 amino acids. From germline, CDR1 is SEHNR and CDR2 FQNEAQ (reference sequence). CDR3 protein: CASSWASGEDTQYF. The CDR3 DNA reads as TGTGCCAGCAGCTGGGCTAGCGGGGAAGATACGCAGTATTTT.

This chain joins TRBV5-4 and TRBJ2-5; the match to TRBD2 covers 13 bases. The CDR3 totals 16 residues. CDR1 is SGHNT and CDR2 is YYREEE in the germline V gene (reference sequence). The junction had 4 bases not matched to a gene; V was cut back by 3 bases and J by 2 bases. CDR3 coding DNA: TGTGCCAGCAGCTCGGGGACTAGCGGGGTTCAAGAGACCCAGTACTTC. Its protein is CASSSGTSGVQETQYF.

This sequence joins TRBV28 and TRBJ2-2; tentative D call: TRBD1 (5 bases). There are 16 residues in the CDR3. With 2 bases removed from V and 6 bases from J, the gap between germline ends came to 16 bases. The germline V gene has CDR1 MDHEN and CDR2 SYDVKM. This CDR3 reads CASSLMGRVTAGELFF. The CDR3 DNA is TGTGCCAGCAGTTTAATGGGCAGGGTCACCGCCGGGGAGCTGTTTTTT. The variable domain in full, with the rest retrieved from reference TRBV28 and TRBJ2-2, is DVKVTQSSRYLVKRTGEKVFLECVQDMDHENMFWYRQDPGLGLRLIYFSYDVKMKEKGDIPEGYSVSREKKERFSLILESASTNQTSMYLCASSLMGRVTAGELFFGEGSRLTVL.

This clone was seen once. This chain uses TRBV7-3 with TRBJ2-5; possibly TRBD2 for D (6 bases). V shed 2 bases and J shed 4 bases, with 14 bases lying between them. Germline lookup yields CDR1 SGHTA and CDR2 FQGTGA. CDR3 size: 15 residues. Written as DNA, the CDR3 is TGTGCCAGCAGCTTACGACGGCAGGGAGGAGAGACCCAGTACTTC. Protein: CASSLRRQGGETQYF.

The V call is TRBV9, the J call TRBJ1-2; 7 bases agree with TRBD1. The CDR3 consists of 14 residues. Germline assignment: CDR1 SGDLS and CDR2 YYNGEE. V lost 4 bases to trimming and J lost 0 bases; unmatched junction nucleotides: 3. The CDR3 reads CASSPQGPNYGYTF. Written as DNA, the CDR3 is TGTGCCAGCAGCCCACAGGGGCCTAACTATGGCTACACCTTC.

V and J are TRBV5-4 and TRBJ1-2; D gene uncertain. Germline CDR1 is SGHNT and CDR2 is YYREEE (reference sequence). The CDR3 loop spans 13 amino acids. V dropped 5 bases and J dropped 8 bases, with 16 bases sitting between them. CDR3 sequence reads: CASRPPGVQGYTF. In nucleotides, the CDR3 is TGTGCCAGCAGACCTCCCGGGGTTCAGGGCTACACCTTC.

The chain uses TRBV7-8 and TRBJ2-5; D is possibly TRBD2 (6 bases). This CDR3 region has 13 residues. Germline V gives CDR1 SGHVS, CDR2 FQNEAQ. V was pared by 2 bases and J by 4 bases, with 8 bases between. CDR3 sequence (DNA): TGTGCCAGCAGCTTAACGCGGGGAGAGACCCAGTACTTC. It codes for CASSLTRGETQYF.